These 17 T cell receptor beta chains were sequenced from one sample in a study of T cells after yellow fever vaccination. TCRdb re-called the 5' RACE reads through MiXCR, storing one row per CDR3 protein. The data contain about 430,000 distinct CDR3 sequences, around a sixth of them singletons. Source: PBMCs, taken before the yellow fever booster vaccination. Receptor source: a man between 18 and 29 years old who received the YFV17D yellow fever vaccine.

This rearrangement joins TRBV28 to TRBJ1-1, with 7 bases fitting TRBD1. J gave up 4 bases and V 6 bases, and 8 bases lay outside the gene matches. The CDR3 runs 14 residues. Germline-derived CDR1 and CDR2 are MDHEN and SYDVKM. The CDR3 loop reads CASRTTGLLTEAFF. Here the CDR3 DNA reads TGTGCCAGCAGGACGACAGGGCTTCTCACTGAAGCTTTCTTT.

The gene calls are TRBV10-3 and TRBJ1-6; D is uncertain. Trimming left V 0 bases short and J 0 bases short, with 6 bases between. From germline, CDR1 is ENHRY and CDR2 SYGVKD. The CDR3 sequence is 16 residues long. The CDR3, as DNA: TGTGCCATCAGTGAGTCCAGGAGCTCCTATAATTCACCCCTCCACTTT. Amino acid sequence: CAISESRSSYNSPLHF.

This clonotype appeared a few times. One junction end disagrees with the germline gene, perhaps due to a read error. J is TRBJ2-1 and V is TRBV12-3 or TRBV12-4, with 8 bases identical to TRBD2. The CDR3 contains 13 residues. Here the CDR3 DNA reads TGTGCCAGCAGTATAGCGGGGTTCGCTGAGCAGTTCTTC. Amino acids: CASSIAGFAEQFF.

This clonotype turned up a few times. The genes are TRBV7-8 and TRBJ2-1; 8 positions match TRBD1. CDR3 length: 14 amino acids. Germline values: CDR1 SGHVS, CDR2 FQNEAQ. The J segment lost 9 bases and the V segment lost 1 base, leaving 5 bases of the junction unmatched. This CDR3 is CASSLVSGGGEQFF. The CDR3 region has the DNA TGTGCCAGCAGCTTAGTTTCAGGGGGCGGTGAGCAGTTCTTC.

This clonotype was detected a few times. CDR3 sequence: CASSFEGLRSPLHF. The DNA of the CDR3 is TGTGCCAGCAGCTTCGAGGGGCTGCGGTCACCCCTCCACTTT. The gene calls are TRBV7-9 and TRBJ1-6; TRBD1 might be the D (5 bases). The V end was cut by 3 bases, the J end by 10 bases, with 13 bases between. Germline V lookup: CDR1 SEHNR, CDR2 FQNEAQ (reference sequence). The CDR3 is 14 amino acids.

This clonotype was seen a handful of times. This chain links TRBV7-2 with TRBJ2-3, with D possibly being TRBD1 or TRBD2 (7 bases each). The length of the CDR3 is 17 residues. Trimming left V 1 base short and J 4 bases short, with 18 bases between. CDR1 SGHTA and CDR2 FQGNSA come from the germline V gene. CDR3 sequence reads: CASSLEWYQGGADTQYF. In nucleotides, the CDR3 is TGTGCCAGCAGCTTAGAATGGTATCAGGGGGGGGCAGATACGCAGTATTTT.

The rearrangement links TRBV7-6 to TRBJ1-1; D remains unclear. The germline gives CDR1 SGHVS, CDR2 FNYEAQ. V was pared by 1 base and J by 7 bases, with 13 bases between. This CDR3 is built from 14 residues. CDR3 sequence reads: CASSLVSHANEAFF. The CDR3 DNA is TGTGCCAGCAGCTTAGTCTCCCACGCGAATGAAGCTTTCTTT.

This clonotype was detected only a few times. The rearrangement links TRBV6-5 to TRBJ2-5; 8 nucleotides line up with TRBD2. This CDR3 spans 14 amino acids. V dropped 6 bases and J dropped 5; count of bases not matched to a gene: 8. The V gene's germline CDR1 is MNHEY and CDR2 SVGAGI. The CDR3 protein is CASRRSGGRETQYF. The CDR3 DNA reads TGTGCCAGCAGACGCAGCGGGGGACGGGAGACCCAGTACTTC.

The rearrangement uses TRBV4-3 and TRBJ2-1; maybe TRBD1 (6 bases). V gave up 4 bases and J gave up 0 bases, with 19 bases separating them. From germline, CDR1 is LGHNA and CDR2 YSLEER. The CDR3 covers 18 residues. The CDR3 nucleotides read TGCGCCAGCAGCCGGGACACTAGGGTCGGCCGCTCCTACAATGAGCAGTTCTTC. Amino acid sequence: CASSRDTRVGRSYNEQFF.

This clonotype was observed a handful of times. J is TRBJ1-5 and V is TRBV7-8, with a tentative D call TRBD1 (5 bases). Germline-derived CDR1 and CDR2 are SGHVS and FQNEAQ. The CDR3 runs to 13 residues. V was pared by 0 bases and J by 6 bases, with 6 bases between. The CDR3 is CASSLAQGQPQHF. As DNA, the CDR3 is TGTGCCAGCAGCTTAGCGCAGGGTCAGCCCCAGCATTTT.

In its sample, this clonotype was seen many times. The chain recombines TRBV20-1 with TRBJ2-7; 8 positions agree with TRBD2. The CDR3 is made up of 13 amino acids. Losses at the gene ends were 5 bases for V and 1 base for J; bases not matched to a gene: 4. Germline loops: CDR1 DFQATT, CDR2 SNEGSKA (reference sequence). CDR3 nucleotide sequence: TGCAGTGCTGCGGGGGGTGCGTCCTACGAGCAGTACGTC. This translates into CSAAGGASYEQYV.

The chain combines TRBV28 with TRBJ2-7; 9 bases fit TRBD2. The CDR3 length is 13 residues. Germline V CDR1 and CDR2: MDHEN, SYDVKM. The ends lost 11 bases at V and 4 bases at J; junction bases unmatched: 9. The CDR3 region is CACRRTSEYEQYV. For the CDR3, the DNA is TGTGCCTGCCGTCGGACTAGCGAATACGAGCAGTACGTC.

The chain carries TRBV10-3 and TRBJ1-1; D perhaps matches TRBD1 (5 bases). Germline V gene data show CDR1 as ENHRY and CDR2 as SYGVKD. The length of the CDR3 is 13 residues. V was pared by 8 bases and J by 3 bases, with 13 bases between. The DNA for the CDR3 is TGTGCCATCGGGGGGATCAGGGACACTGAAGCTTTCTTT. This encodes CAIGGIRDTEAFF.

This clonotype was picked up many times. The CDR3 is CASSPGSAQGNNEQFF. For the CDR3, the DNA is TGTGCCAGCAGCCCCGGGAGCGCCCAGGGTAACAATGAGCAGTTCTTC. J is TRBJ2-1 and V is TRBV6-5; D possibly corresponds to TRBD2 (6 bases). With 6 bases removed from V and 5 bases from J, the gap between germline ends came to 20 bases. Germline CDR1 reads MNHEY; CDR2 reads SVGAGI. The CDR3 covers 16 residues.

This clonotype occurred many times. The CDR3 sequence is CASRRDSPPSPLHF. The CDR3 bases are TGTGCCAGCAGAAGGGACAGTCCTCCTTCACCCCTCCACTTT. V and J are TRBV27 and TRBJ1-6, with 7 bases aligning to TRBD1. From germline, CDR1 is MNHEY and CDR2 SMNVEV (reference sequence). The V and J ends lost 6 bases and 9 bases, in that order; junction bases with no gene match: 8. CDR3 length equals 14 residues.

The V gene is TRBV6-5, the J gene TRBJ2-1; no firm D call. Germline V gene sequence: CDR1 MNHEY, CDR2 SVGAGI. This CDR3 has 16 amino acids. Trimming shortened V by 5 bases and J by 0 bases, and 14 bases separated the two germline ends. The CDR3 spells CASSPQWKSSYNEQFF. The CDR3 coding sequence is TGTGCCAGCAGTCCACAATGGAAGAGCTCCTACAATGAGCAGTTCTTC.

A few counts support this clonotype. The genes are TRBV6-6 and TRBJ2-7; D may correspond to TRBD1 or TRBD2 (5 bases each). This CDR3 region has 14 residues. Trimming cost V 6 bases and J 3 bases, with 15 bases left between them. CDR1 and CDR2 from the germline V gene are MNHNY and SVGAGI (reference sequence). The DNA of the CDR3 is TGTGCCAGCAGCTACGGGGACGGCTACTACGAGCAGTACGTC. Translation gives CASSYGDGYYEQYV.